These 12 T cell receptor beta chains originate from one sample sequenced in a study of CD8+ T cells in alopecia areata. CD4, CD8alpha, NKG2D, NKG2ACE and other markers guided sorting of pooled cutaneous lymph node cells. Once RNA had been extracted, it was reverse transcribed into cDNA to act as the sequencing template. The method was immunoSEQ multiplex PCR; TCRdb's version includes in-frame clones alone and lacks a portion of them. The sample holds around 2,000 clones, and no clone turns up only once. Sequencing was done on a sample of CD8+ T cells sorted from a lymph node. All receptors derive from a C3H/HeJ mouse with alopecia areata. The mice in this strain carry MHC haplotype H2-k.

This clone occurred a few times. Mouse names are used for the genes. CDR3 residues: CAWSLGLGGDEQYF. The CDR3 bases that were read are TGTGCCTGGAGTCTGGGACTGGGGGGTGAT. The V and J genes are TRBV31 and TRBJ2-7; 12 bases map to TRBD2. Coverage ceases 4 residues before the CDR3 finishes, and the germline J gene fills in the end. In germline, CDR1 is GKSSPN, CDR2 SITVG. This CDR3 spans 14 amino acids.

As to this clone: Mouse gene names and germline throughout. The read comes to an end 4 residues before the CDR3 does, leaving the germline J gene to fill in the end. The rearrangement uses TRBV19 and TRBJ1-2, with 9 bases lining up with TRBD1. In germline, CDR1 is FNHDT, CDR2 SITEND (reference sequence). CDR3 length equals 14 residues. J lost 2 bases, V lost 5 bases, and 4 bases had no gene match. The covered CDR3 bases are TGTGCCAGCAGGCGGGACAGGGTGAACTCC. It encodes CASRRDRVNS. The whole CDR3 region reads CASRRDRVNSDYTF.

This clone was detected only a few times. Gene names refer to mouse genes. The read terminates 4 residues before the CDR3 end, so the remaining end is supplied by the germline J gene. This chain links TRBV19 with TRBJ2-5; tentatively, D is TRBD2 (6 bases). There are 15 residues in the CDR3. The V gene lost 2 bases and the J gene lost 1 base, with 11 bases spanning the gap. Germline V CDR1 and CDR2: FNHDT, SITEND (reference sequence). CDR3 sequence: CASSIGGSDQDTQYF. CDR3 DNA (partial): TGTGCCAGCAGTATCGGGGGGTCTGACCAAGAC.

This clone was seen repeatedly, ten times or more. Gene names are the mouse ones. The CDR3 end is not reached by the read, which stops 4 residues before it; the germline J gene fills it in. The chain links TRBV1 to TRBJ2-7; D may be TRBD1 (6 bases). This CDR3 is 13 amino acids long. Germline V lookup: CDR1 NSQYPW, CDR2 LRSPGD (reference sequence). The covered CDR3 bases are TGCACCTGCAGTGCAGGGACAGAATAT. Its protein product is CTCSAGTEY. The complete CDR3 protein is CTCSAGTEYEQYF. The variable domain in full, completed from reference TRBV1 and TRBJ2-7, reads VTLLEQNPRWRLVPRGQAVNLRCILKNSQYPWMSWYQQDLQKQLQWLFTLRSPGDKEVKSLPGADYLATRVTDTELRLQVANMSQGRTLYCTCSAGTEYEQYFGPGTRLTVL.

This clone was counted ten times or more. Gene names and germline refer to mouse. This CDR3 is CASSDVGGRYAEQFF. The sequenced part of the CDR3 DNA is TGTGCCAGCAGTGATGTCGGGGGGCGCTATGCT. The chain combines TRBV13-1 with TRBJ2-1; weak D call: TRBD2 (7 bases). Read data end 4 residues before the CDR3 end; the end is taken from the germline J gene. The CDR3 has 15 amino acids. Trimming removed 0 bases from V and 3 bases from J, with 10 bases in between. Germline V lookup: CDR1 NSHNY, CDR2 SYGAGN.

This clone has only a few counts. The genes and germline here are from mouse. The CDR3 extends 4 residues past the end of the read, so its final part is completed from the germline J gene. The chain carries TRBV4 and TRBJ1-2; TRBD1 might be the D (5 bases). Trimming removed 5 bases from V and 0 bases from J, with 10 bases in between. Per the germline V gene, CDR1 is LGHDT and CDR2 is YNNKQL (reference sequence). The CDR3 loop spans 14 amino acids. Partial CDR3 DNA: TGTGCCAGCAGCGAGACAGATGCAAACTCC. It is translated as CASSETDANS. In full, the CDR3 is CASSETDANSDYTF.

A note on this clone: The genes are named according to mouse. The CDR3 region is CASGDLGGRRDTQYF. The covered CDR3 bases are TGTGCCAGCGGTGATTTGGGGGGGCGCAGAGAC. The J gene is TRBJ2-5, the V gene TRBV13-2, with TRBD2 matching over 9 bases. The read ends 4 residues early relative to the CDR3; the germline J gene fills the gap. The CDR3 is 15 amino acids. Per germline, CDR1 NNHNN and CDR2 SYGAGS (reference sequence).

There are many counts of this clone. Mouse gene names apply. The read ends 4 residues before the CDR3 terminus; that terminus is restored from the germline J gene. This sequence joins TRBV1 and TRBJ2-4, with 9 bases aligning to TRBD2. Unmatched junction bases numbered 1, after V lost 0 bases and J lost 0 bases. Germline-derived CDR1 and CDR2 are NSQYPW and LRSPGD (reference sequence). This CDR3 contains 16 residues. The CDR3 sequence: CTCSADGGASQNTLYF. Incomplete CDR3 DNA: TGCACCTGCAGTGCAGATGGGGGGGCGAGTCAAAAC.

This clone is labeled as medium-sized. Gene labels here are mouse ones. The CDR3 extends 4 residues past the end of the read, so its final part is completed from the germline J gene. This chain connects TRBV17 to TRBJ2-5; 11 bases are a match to TRBD1. CDR1 is MNHDT, CDR2 YYDKIL, per germline. This CDR3 spans 15 amino acids. CDR3 residues: CASSRDRGRGDTQYF. CDR3 bases read: TGTGCTAGCAGTAGGGACAGGGGGCGCGGAGAC. The complete variable domain, with remaining parts taken from reference TRBV17 and TRBJ2-5, reads DTTVKQNPRYKLARVGKPVNLICSQTMNHDTMYWYQKKPNQAPKLLLFYYDKILNREADTFEKFQSSRPNNSFCSLYIGSAGLEYSAMYLCASSRDRGRGDTQYFGPGTRLLVL.

The sample holds many counts of this clone. These gene names are mouse names. The missing CDR3 end, 4 residues past where the read stops, is filled in from the germline J gene. The chain is built from TRBV13-2 and TRBJ2-1, with 11 nucleotides matching TRBD2. Germline values: CDR1 NNHNN, CDR2 SYGAGS (reference sequence). The CDR3 has 17 residues. V shed 0 bases, J shed 4 bases, and the junction held 6 bases outside the gene matches. This chain's CDR3 is CASGDAGTGGLYAEQFF. The DNA read from the CDR3 is TGTGCCAGCGGTGATGCGGGGACTGGGGGTCTTTATGCT.

This clone has ten or more counts. Gene names are mouse gene names. The read terminates 4 residues before the CDR3 end, so the remaining end is supplied by the germline J gene. The chain is built from TRBV19 and TRBJ2-1; the match to TRBD1 covers 10 bases. The CDR3 totals 13 residues. Germline V gives CDR1 FNHDT, CDR2 SITEND (reference sequence). The CDR3 DNA, read in part, is TGTGCCAGCAGCCCGACAGGGGGCGCT. As protein: CASSPTGGA. The entire CDR3 sequence reads CASSPTGGAEQFF.

This clone was detected a few times. Gene labels here are mouse ones. The CDR3 goes on 4 residues after the read ends, and that part is filled in from the germline J gene. The chain uses TRBV31 and TRBJ2-5; weak D call: TRBD2 (6 bases). CDR1 and CDR2 (germline): GKSSPN, SITVG. The CDR3 is made up of 14 amino acids. V shed 0 bases and J shed 2 bases, with 9 bases lying between them. The CDR3 sequence is CAWSLLGVQDTQYF. CDR3 DNA, as far as it was read: TGTGCCTGGAGTCTATTGGGGGTCCAAGAC.